The 6 T cell receptor beta chains below all came from one sample that was sequenced in a study of OX40 agonist ivuxolimab in advanced cancers. Sequenced by immunoSEQ multiplex PCR; TCRdb stores in-frame clones only, minus some. This sample has 100,000 to 150,000 clones, with about 90% found just once. This material consisted of CD4+ or CD8+ T cells sorted from blood, taken in a trial of the OX40 agonist ivuxolimab. The receptors here all came from an adult with an advanced solid tumor such as melanoma, head and neck, liver or kidney cancer.

V is TRBV6-5 and J is TRBJ2-7; no definite D call. Trimming took off 0 bases at V and 2 bases at J, with 11 bases between the two ends. Germline CDR1 is MNHEY and CDR2 is SVGAGI. The CDR3 length is 15 residues. The CDR3 nucleotides read TGTGCCAGCAGTTACTCCCTGACGGAGCCCTACGAGCAGTACTTC. It codes for CASSYSLTEPYEQYF.

This CDR3 reads CASSPIPGSTGGELFF. CDR3 nucleotides: TGTGCCAGCTCACCAATCCCGGGGTCGACGGGCGGGGAGCTGTTTTTT. J is TRBJ2-2 and V is TRBV18; D is possibly TRBD2 (5 bases). The CDR3 runs 16 residues. The germline V gene encodes CDR1 KGHSH and CDR2 LQKENI. V gave up 2 bases and J gave up 7 bases, with 17 bases separating them. Supplemented by reference TRBV18 and TRBJ2-2, the full variable domain reads NAGVMQNPRHLVRRRGQEARLRCSPMKGHSHVYWYRQLPEEGLKFMVYLQKENIIDESGMPKERFSAEFPKEGPSILRIQQVVRGDSAAYFCASSPIPGSTGGELFFGEGSRLTVL.

The V and J genes are TRBV7-3 and TRBJ2-3, with TRBD2 as a possible D gene (5 bases). The germline V and J ends were trimmed by 2 bases and 6 bases, with 18 bases remaining between them. Germline lookup yields CDR1 SGHTA and CDR2 FQGTGA. This CDR3 has 16 residues. The CDR3 sequence is CASSLRPKGTGDTQYF. CDR3 DNA sequence: TGTGCCAGCAGCTTACGGCCGAAGGGTACGGGGGATACGCAGTATTTT.

The V gene is TRBV7-9, the J gene TRBJ1-5, with TRBD1 identical over 8 bases. The CDR3 extends over 19 amino acids. V trimming: 5 bases; J trimming: 1 base; junction bases outside the gene matches: 16. Germline CDR1 is SEHNR and CDR2 is FQNEAQ (reference sequence). The CDR3 nucleotides read TGTGCCAGCAGCCGAGACGGCCAGGGGGCACTGCCCAGCAATCAGCCCCAGCATTTT. Translating gives CASSRDGQGALPSNQPQHF.

The gene calls are TRBV19 and TRBJ2-1; 11 nucleotides agree with TRBD1. Germline V gene data show CDR1 as LNHDA and CDR2 as SQIVND (reference sequence). V lost 6 bases, J lost 9 bases, and 4 bases stayed unmatched. This CDR3 is built from 13 residues. As DNA, the CDR3 is TGTGCCAGTAGGGACAGGGGGCAAGGTGAGCAGTTCTTC. This codes for CASRDRGQGEQFF.

The genes are TRBV6-1 and TRBJ2-3; TRBD1 is a possible D gene (6 bases). V was pared by 1 base and J by 5 bases, with 10 bases between. The CDR3 spans 14 residues. Germline CDR1 is MNHNS and CDR2 is SASEGT. CDR3 in amino acids: CASSEDRAGDTQYF. CDR3 coding DNA: TGTGCCAGCAGTGAAGACAGGGCTGGAGATACGCAGTATTTT.